Here is one T cell receptor (beta chain) with its context. The data are from a study of blood T cell repertoires in COVID-19. Looking at the study overall: The United States, Italy and Spain provided the acute and convalescent COVID-19 samples. T cells, B-cell-depleted T cells, or PBMCs supplied cDNA or gDNA.

In germline, CDR1 is MDHEN, CDR2 SYDVKM. Trimming took 6 bases from V and 8 from J; bases not matched to a gene: 8. This CDR3 is built from 13 residues. Authors' methods: From reference gene primer amplification, estimates of nucleated cell counts were derived. Here immunoSEQ multiplex PCR was the method, and the copy in TCRdb shows in-frame clones only, minus some. The V and J calls and clone size were taken over from that table, and D and trimming were inferred from the DNA. The table lists under 300,000 clones, 85% of them singletons. Source material: peripheral blood. The sequence derives from a human donor in a cohort sampled during active COVID-19. V gene TRBV28 combines with J gene TRBJ1-2; TRBD1 matches 8 bases. The CDR3 DNA follows: TGTGCCAGCAGCCCGGGACAGGTGAGCGGCTACACCTTC. Its protein product is CASSPGQVSGYTF.